The 13 T cell receptor beta chains presented below share a single source sample, sequenced in a study of blood T cell repertoires in COVID-19. Sequenced by immunoSEQ multiplex PCR; TCRdb stores in-frame clones only, minus some. The sample holds fewer than 30,000 clones, over 75% seen once. Sequencing was performed on peripheral blood. These receptor sequences come from a woman aged 70 to 79 with active or convalescent COVID-19.

The rearrangement uses TRBV3-1 (or the pseudogene TRBV3-2) and TRBJ1-3; D is uncertain. The CDR3 totals 14 residues. V was clipped by 0 bases and J by 0 bases, with 3 bases between them. Germline CDR1 LGHDT, CDR2 YNNKEL (reference sequence). The CDR3 is CASSQDSSGNTIYF. CDR3 DNA sequence: TGTGCCAGCAGCCAAGATAGCTCTGGAAACACCATATATTTT.

This sequence joins TRBV10-1 and TRBJ2-3, with a possible D match to TRBD2 (5 bases). Germline-derived CDR1 and CDR2 are WNHNN and SYGVQD (reference sequence). The V end was cut by 5 bases, the J end by 1 base, with 10 bases between. This CDR3 region has 14 residues. CDR3 amino acids: CASSTGLGTDTQYF. In DNA form, the CDR3 reads TGCGCCAGCAGTACCGGACTCGGCACAGATACGCAGTATTTT.

The chain has TRBV5-4 and TRBJ1-1; D uncertain. Germline V gene lookup returns CDR1 SGHNT and CDR2 YYREEE (reference sequence). The CDR3 runs to 14 residues. Trimming removed 0 bases from V and 0 bases from J, with 6 bases in between. The CDR3 loop is CASSLDRLNTEAFF. In nucleotides, the CDR3 is TGTGCCAGCAGCTTGGACAGACTGAACACTGAAGCTTTCTTT. The variable domain in full, with the rest retrieved from reference TRBV5-4 and TRBJ1-1, is ETGVTQSPTHLIKTRGQQVTLRCSSQSGHNTVSWYQQALGQGPQFIFQYYREEENGRGNFPPRFSGLQFPNYSSELNVNALELDDSALYLCASSLDRLNTEAFFGQGTRLTVV.

This sequence joins TRBV5-1 and TRBJ2-7, with 7 bases matching TRBD1. The J segment lost 1 base and the V segment lost 0 bases, leaving 4 bases of the junction unmatched. The CDR3 runs to 15 residues. Germline-derived CDR1 and CDR2 are SGHRS and YFSETQ. The chain's CDR3 is CASSLEPGGSYEQYF. CDR3 coding DNA: TGCGCCAGCAGCTTGGAACCAGGGGGTTCCTACGAGCAGTACTTC.

The gene calls are TRBV6-2 or TRBV6-3 and TRBJ2-3; no clear D gene. V was trimmed by 5 bases and J by 0 bases, leaving 6 bases between them. Germline CDR1 MNHEY, CDR2 SVGEGT. The CDR3 runs to 13 residues. CDR3 in amino acids: CASSRVSTDTQYF. CDR3 coding DNA: TGTGCCAGCAGTAGAGTGAGCACAGATACGCAGTATTTT.

The chain couples TRBV7-3 to TRBJ2-3; 13 nucleotides agree with TRBD2. The CDR3 is 16 residues long. The ends lost 5 bases at V and 8 bases at J; junction bases unmatched: 10. Germline V CDR1 and CDR2: SGHTA, FQGTGA. The CDR3 nucleotides read TGTGCCAGCAGCCCCAGTGGACTAGCGGGAGCCGGTACGCAGTATTTT. Encoded protein: CASSPSGLAGAGTQYF.

There are a few counts of this clone. This chain links TRBV5-6 with TRBJ2-3; D not certain. Germline V lookup: CDR1 SGHDT, CDR2 YYEEEE. The CDR3 runs to 14 residues. Trimming cost V 1 base and J 2 bases, with 8 bases left between them. The CDR3 DNA is TGTGCCAGCAGCTTGTCGCACTCCACAGATACGCAGTATTTT. It specifies CASSLSHSTDTQYF.

The rearrangement uses TRBV28 and TRBJ1-4, with 9 bases that match TRBD1. This CDR3 comprises 16 residues. Germline V gene data show CDR1 as MDHEN and CDR2 as SYDVKM. After removal of 6 bases from V and 7 bases from J, the junction contained 12 bases not matched to a gene. The CDR3 DNA sequence: TGTGCCAGCAGACGCTACACCGGGACAGGGAGTGAAAAACTGTTTTTT. Its protein is CASRRYTGTGSEKLFF.

The sample holds a few counts of this clone. The chain combines TRBV3-1 (or the pseudogene TRBV3-2) with TRBJ2-2, with TRBD2 identical over 10 bases. This CDR3 spans 16 amino acids. V shed 6 bases and J 1 base; nucleotides not matched to a gene: 5. The germline V gene encodes CDR1 LGHDT and CDR2 YNNKEL (reference sequence). For the CDR3, the DNA is TGTGCCAGCAGTCTCAGCGGGGGGGTGAACACCGGGGAGCTGTTTTTT. This gives the protein CASSLSGGVNTGELFF.

The genes are TRBV2 and TRBJ1-4; D remains ambiguous. The CDR3 runs 14 residues. Trimming took 6 bases from V and 6 from J, leaving 14 bases between them. Germline lookup yields CDR1 SNHLY and CDR2 FYNNEI. The CDR3 DNA is TGTGCCAGCAGAGCCCGGTTCGTAGATGAAAAACTGTTTTTT. As protein: CASRARFVDEKLFF.

This clone turned up a few times. The rearrangement links TRBV6-2 or TRBV6-3 to TRBJ2-1; D possibly corresponds to TRBD1 (6 bases). V lost 0 bases to trimming and J lost 3 bases, with 15 bases between them. The germline CDR1 and CDR2 sequences are MNHEY and SVGEGT. This CDR3 is 17 amino acids long. The CDR3 sequence: CASSYSPARGLYNEQFF. DNA for the CDR3: TGTGCCAGCAGTTACTCGCCGGCCAGGGGCCTCTACAATGAGCAGTTCTTC.

V gene TRBV7-9 combines with J gene TRBJ2-1, with TRBD2 matching over 11 bases. The CDR3 consists of 16 residues. The germline V gene encodes CDR1 SEHNR and CDR2 FQNEAQ (reference sequence). Trimming cost V 5 bases and J 12 bases; bases outside gene matches: 15. The CDR3 sequence is CASSPPGLAGPTGQFF. DNA of the CDR3: TGTGCCAGCAGCCCACCAGGACTAGCGGGCCCAACAGGGCAGTTCTTC.

This clone was seen a few times. In nucleotides, the CDR3 is TGTGCCAGCAGCGGGACAGGCTCAACTAATGAAAAACTGTTTTTT. Translated, it gives CASSGTGSTNEKLFF. The V and J genes are TRBV7-6 and TRBJ1-4; 8 nucleotides line up with TRBD1. The germline V gene has CDR1 SGHVS and CDR2 FNYEAQ. CDR3 size: 15 residues. J was trimmed by 0 bases and V by 5 bases; bases with no gene match: 2.